This T cell receptor beta chain originates from a study of persistence of HIV-infected CD4 T cells. Overall study context: Antigen stimulation activated a lower proportion of cells, more of them memory, than anti-CD3/anti-CD28 stimulation. Study-wide findings and caveats: Compared with CD3/CD28-stimulated cells, CMV- and Gag-responding cells showed lower TCRbeta richness.

The immunoSEQ assay was version 4, run in survey mode. Repertoires were generated with immunoSEQ multiplex PCR, while TCRdb's copy carries only in-frame clones and drops some. The data hold tens of thousands of clones, with approximately 90% observed a single time. Nonspecific anti-CD3/anti-CD28 bead stimulation represents the broad CD4+ T cell repertoire. Responding CD4+ T cells were sorted by upregulation of both CD40 ligand and CD69. For 15 to 20 hours, CD8-depleted PBMCs received anti-CD28/CD49d costimulation, a CD40-blocking antibody and enfuvirtide. In the case of this clone: No antigen is known for it.

CDR1 is SGHTA, CDR2 FQGNSA, per germline. This CDR3 has 14 amino acids. Trimming removed 5 bases from V and 8 bases from J; junction bases left unmatched: 9. The clonotype was recovered from an adult woman with HIV who was CMV-seropositive. This material consisted of CD4+ T cells sorted from PBMCs after approximately 19-hour stimulation, taken from a patient who received antiretroviral therapy. This chain links TRBV7-2 with TRBJ1-2, with TRBD1 matching 9 bases. The CDR3 sequence: CASSVNRGQRGYTF. Here the CDR3 DNA reads TGTGCCAGCAGCGTTAACAGGGGGCAGCGAGGCTACACCTTC.